This T cell receptor beta chain was sequenced during a study of shared clonotypes between healthy human individuals. The naive CD8 fraction comprised CD45RO-negative cells positively selected for CCR7 and excluded terminally differentiated effector memory CD45RA+ cells. Donors, without exception, were Caucasian adults residing in Nashville, Tennessee. Splitting of each subset's genomic DNA was done evenly across several immunoSEQ plates. Each sorted subset replicate got 200 ng genomic DNA, roughly 27,000 genomes. The protocol was immunoSEQ multiplex PCR, while the TCRdb copy is restricted to in-frame clones and leaves out a portion. Of about 2 million clones in the sample, approximately 94% were seen once. The sequence derives from a man between 18 and 29 years old in good health. The specimen was naive CD8+ T cells sorted from blood.

For the CDR3, the DNA is TGTGCCAGCAGTTTGGGACAGGGGGTTGAAAAACTGTTTTTT. Its protein is CASSLGQGVEKLFF. The rearrangement joins TRBV27 to TRBJ1-4, with 11 bases matching TRBD1. V was clipped by 3 bases and J by 7 bases; unmatched bases: 1. Germline V gene lookup returns CDR1 MNHEY and CDR2 SMNVEV (reference sequence). CDR3 length equals 14 residues. The whole variable domain, remainder taken from reference TRBV27 and TRBJ1-4, is EAQVTQNPRYLITVTGKKLTVTCSQNMNHEYMSWYRQDPGLGLRQIYYSMNVEVTDKGDVPEGYKVSRKEKRNFPLILESPSPNQTSLYFCASSLGQGVEKLFFGSGTQLSVL.